The clone carrying this T cell receptor beta chain has just a few counts. This specimen comes from a study of cytomegalovirus exposure and HLA in healthy donors. CDR1 is MNHNY, CDR2 SVGAGI, per germline (reference sequence). V lost 6 bases and J 0 bases, leaving 14 bases between the germline ends. This CDR3 has 16 residues. This PCR relied on a set of 60 Vbeta primers and 13 Jbeta primers. TCRdb keeps only in-frame clones here, not all; method: immunoSEQ multiplex PCR. Among under 200,000 clones listed, roughly 80% were seen once. The J gene is TRBJ1-4, the V gene TRBV6-6, with a tentative D call TRBD1 (6 bases). The TCR comes from a young woman in good health and CMV-seronegative. The sample taken for sequencing was PBMCs. The CDR3 region is CASSSRTGSTNEKLFF. DNA for the CDR3: TGTGCCAGCAGCTCACGTACAGGGTCAACTAATGAAAAACTGTTTTTT.